This T cell receptor (beta chain) was captured by sequencing in a study of shared clonotypes between healthy human individuals (TCRdb year 2020). Study-level background: A couple of women and a few men aged 18 to 49 years were included in the cohort. Blood TCR repertoires of about 5 healthy adults were deeply sequenced to estimate repertoire size and the extent of clonotype sharing between individuals. Between about 0.9 and 8.9 billion PBMCs per donor were obtained by leukapheresis. To increase sequencing depth and limit assay-specific biases, TCR repertoire library preparation and sequencing were carried out by different laboratories using diverse techniques. Per donor, three plates each were used for CD4 naive and CD4 memory, two for CD8 naive, and one for CD8 memory.

This clone has a handful of counts. The antigen it recognizes is unknown. No much larger clone exists at a distance of one base, and base qualities are not known. Using the deep immunoSEQ assay, multiplex PCR amplified TCR CDR3 regions from genomic DNA. For each cell subset, the extracted genomic DNA was distributed evenly across all wells of several immunoSEQ 96-well plates, and each plate served as one replicate. For sorted subsets, 150 to 200 ng genomic DNA, equal to tens of thousands of T cell genomes, was loaded into each replicate PCR. The purified libraries were quantified using a Qubit 3.0 fluorometer, sized with a Bioanalyzer 2100, and then quantified again using the KAPA Library Quantification kit. A separate single-read 150-cycle Illumina NextSeq 550 flow cell was used to sequence each immunoSEQ 96-well plate. Regarding the original processing steps: Because the immunoSEQ output included only junctional sequences and no quality scores, the filtering could not be the same as the filtering used for full-length reads. To assign V/J genes and CDR3, sequences were annotated against IMGT germline references using PyIR, a Python wrapper for IgBLAST v1.9. Reads with weak V/J assignments (E-value above 1e-6), missing CDR3, stop codons, out-of-frame junctions, or ambiguous translated residues were removed. V3J clonotypes were defined by identical inferred V gene, J gene, and CDR3 amino acid sequence. To compute the percentage overlap between repertoires, the number of shared unique clonotypes was divided by the size of the smaller repertoire. Three approaches were used to assess repertoire richness: RTK rarefaction, the Chao1 estimator, and Recon v2.1 estimates of unobserved clonotypes. For all TCRbeta clonotypes obtained by the gDNA method from four donors, generation probabilities were computed with OLGA. What TCRdb holds here is the immuneACCESS table cut down to in-frame rearrangements. Part of the clones is not present; checked against another copy, under half of the missing clones reflect an unresolved V gene, and the others are unexplained. V, J and clone size were drawn from that table, and D and trimming were deduced from the DNA. In this sample the table shows 600,000 to 700,000 clones, 55% to 85% of which occur a single time. About 1.8% of the sample is in the top ten clones.

CDR1 and CDR2 are drawn from the germline V gene: SGHRS, YFSETQ. The CDR3 runs 15 residues from the cysteine to the phenylalanine. The read is trimmed to its CDR3 DNA, 45 bases read in frame from base 1. V is clipped by 1 base and J by 1 base, and the sequence between their germline boundaries is 10 bases long. Results the study describes overall, beyond this receptor: Sampling was limited to blood, and TCR repertoires in tissue likely differ from TCR repertoires in blood. Naive subsets generally had larger estimated clonotype richness than memory subsets. Pairwise subsampling led to the expectation that sequencing depth would affect the degree of clonotype sharing among donors. Rarefaction of sorted-subset datasets indicated incomplete sequencing despite the large sequencing depth. The small number of donors limited the genetic and exposure-history diversity represented. When a handful of donors were compared, the shared fraction of clonotypes was about 5% for naive CD4, around 3.5% for naive CD8, roughly 2.5% for memory CD4, and under 0.5% for memory CD8. Compared with non-shared clonotypes, clonotypes shared by all four sorted-subset donors had higher generation probabilities.

The donors were healthy, HIV-negative adults with no recently reported acute infections or vaccinations. Only Caucasian adults living in Nashville, Tennessee, USA were represented among the donors. CD4+ T cells were enriched through magnetic negative selection, after which naive cells were positively selected on CD45RA and the remaining negative fraction served as the memory subset. Blood was collected by leukapheresis, and PBMCs were isolated by Ficoll-Histopaque density gradient centrifugation and then cryopreserved in liquid nitrogen vapor phase. Analytical flow cytometry was used to check the purity and quantity of every magnetically sorted T cell population. From each sorted fraction, genomic DNA was isolated and quantified by UV absorbance on a Nanodrop 2000c.

The chain employs TRBV5-1 and TRBJ2-3; matching of 6 bases hints at TRBD2 as the D gene. This TCR was sampled from a woman under 40 in good health. Sequenced: memory CD4+ T cells sorted from blood. The cell subset or site label corresponds to: CD45RA-negative fraction. The base sequence is TGCGCCAGCAGCTTGTCGGGAGTAGGCACAGATACGCAGTATTTT. This codes for CASSLSGVGTDTQYF.